These 16 T cell receptor beta chains were all obtained from the same sample, sequenced in a study of T cell repertoires in cytomegalovirus infection. For these receptors, no antigen is known. One entry per CDR3 protein, called by TCRdb with MiXCR from the reads. Here the sample spans some 62,000 distinct CDR3 sequences, 20% to 25% being singletons. Sample: CD8+ T cells from cultured PBMCs, taken from culture after CMV antigen stimulation. All receptors derive from a human donor in good health (CMV status not recorded). Some clones in this sample may be carry-over from other donors' samples.

The rearrangement joins TRBV7-2 to TRBJ2-1; 8 nucleotides align to TRBD1. Germline-derived CDR1 and CDR2 are SGHTA and FQGNSA. The CDR3 is made up of 14 amino acids. With V trimmed by 2 bases and J by 6 bases, 3 bases remained unmatched. Here the CDR3 reads CASSLRTGRNEQFF. The CDR3 DNA is TGTGCCAGCAGCTTAAGGACAGGGCGCAATGAGCAGTTCTTC.

About this clonotype itself: Without the conserved terminal phenylalanine or tryptophan, this CDR3 likely stems from a read error. Because the CDR3's place on the DNA is in doubt, the DNA is left out and the CDR3 is given as listed by TCRdb. The V and J genes are TRBV11-3 and TRBJ1-1. Per germline, CDR1 SGHNT and CDR2 YENEEA. The CDR3 sequence runs 13 residues, both termini included. The CDR3 sequence: CASSLAPGAPAYL.

This clonotype was seen a few times. The chain couples TRBV7-2 to TRBJ1-6, with TRBD1 matching over 7 bases. This CDR3 spans 14 amino acids. V was clipped by 1 base and J by 6 bases; unmatched bases: 0. CDR1 and CDR2 from the germline V gene are SGHTA and FQGNSA. CDR3 loop: CASSLGDSNSPLHF. The CDR3 coding sequence is TGTGCCAGCAGCTTAGGGGACAGTAATTCACCCCTCCACTTT.

This clonotype has just a few counts. J is TRBJ2-1 and V is TRBV6-1, with D maybe TRBD1 (5 bases). From germline, CDR1 is MNHNS and CDR2 SASEGT. Trimming pared 5 bases from V and 4 bases from J, leaving 18 bases between. The CDR3 is 16 amino acids. The CDR3 sequence is CASSHSSGWDYNEQFF. For the CDR3, the DNA is TGTGCCAGCAGTCACAGTTCAGGGTGGGATTACAATGAGCAGTTCTTC.

Remarks on this clonotype: One junction end does not reproduce the germline sequence, and a read error may be involved. The rearrangement links TRBV6-5 to TRBJ2-7, with TRBD1 identical over 7 bases. Germline CDR1 and CDR2: MNHEY and SVGAGI. The CDR3 contains 16 residues. CDR3 sequence (DNA): TGTGCCCGCAGCCCCACGACCGACAGGGCTTCCTACGAGCAGTACTTC. This gives the protein CARSPTTDRASYEQYF.

The genes are TRBV7-2 and TRBJ1-5; no clear D gene. The ends were cut back, 5 bases at V and 1 base at J, with 15 bases in the middle. The germline CDR1 and CDR2 sequences are SGHTA and FQGNSA. The CDR3 is 16 residues long. In DNA form, the CDR3 reads TGTGCCAGCAGCCCTGAGATCCCAAAGAGCAATCAGCCCCAGCATTTT. Its protein is CASSPEIPKSNQPQHF.

In its sample, this clonotype was seen a few times. This chain joins TRBV7-9 and TRBJ1-5; D is unresolved. Deletions cut 6 bases from V and 2 bases from J, with 11 bases between. The germline gives CDR1 SEHNR, CDR2 FQNEAQ (reference sequence). This CDR3 contains 14 residues. The CDR3: CASSNFGGNQPQHF. In DNA form, the CDR3 reads TGTGCCAGCAGTAATTTTGGGGGCAATCAGCCCCAGCATTTT.

This clonotype showed up just a few times. Written as DNA, the CDR3 is TGCGCCAGCAGCCAAGATGGAGGCAGGGAGAACACTGAAGCTTTCTTT. Translation: CASSQDGGRENTEAFF. The chain carries TRBV4-1 and TRBJ1-1, with D maybe TRBD1 (5 bases). CDR1 and CDR2 from the germline V gene are MGHRA and YSYEKL. CDR3 length equals 16 residues. Trimming stripped 0 bases from V and 1 base from J, with 12 bases between.

The chain employs TRBV7-2 and TRBJ2-7, with TRBD2 as a possible D gene (6 bases). V gave up 5 bases and J gave up 2 bases, with 19 bases separating them. CDR1 is SGHTA and CDR2 is FQGNSA in the germline V gene. The length of the CDR3 is 16 residues. DNA of the CDR3: TGTGCCAGCAGCCCCTCGGCGGGGACGGGAACCTACGAGCAGTACTTC. This encodes CASSPSAGTGTYEQYF. The variable domain in full, completed from reference TRBV7-2 and TRBJ2-7, reads GAGVSQSPSNKVTEKGKDVELRCDPISGHTALYWYRQSLGQGLEFLIYFQGNSAPDKSGLPSDRFSAERTGGSVSTLTIQRTQQEDSAVYLCASSPSAGTGTYEQYFGPGTRLTVT.

The chain uses TRBV4-1 and TRBJ1-5; perhaps TRBD1 as D (5 bases). CDR3 length: 15 residues. The germline V gene encodes CDR1 MGHRA and CDR2 YSYEKL. V was pared by 3 bases and J by 4 bases, with 13 bases between. This CDR3 is CASSQADSGNQPQHF. CDR3 DNA sequence: TGCGCCAGCAGCCAGGCAGACAGTGGGAATCAGCCCCAGCATTTT.

The chain combines TRBV7-9 with TRBJ1-5; maybe TRBD1 (5 bases). Germline V gene sequence: CDR1 SEHNR, CDR2 FQNEAQ (reference sequence). This CDR3 has 14 amino acids. V was cut by 1 base and J by 3 bases, with 7 bases left in between. The CDR3 DNA is TGTGCCAGCAGCTTAGTGACAGACAATCAGCCCCAGCATTTT. Translated: CASSLVTDNQPQHF. The full variable domain, completed using reference TRBV7-9 and TRBJ1-5, is DTGVSQNPRHKITKRGQNVTFRCDPISEHNRLYWYRQTLGQGPEFLTYFQNEAQLEKSRLLSDRFSAERPKGSFSTLEIQRTEQGDSAMYLCASSLVTDNQPQHFGDGTRLSIL.

There are a few counts of this clonotype. This sequence joins TRBV28 and TRBJ2-1; no clear D gene. V shed 7 bases and J shed 0 bases, with 13 bases lying between them. The CDR3 is made up of 15 amino acids. CDR1 MDHEN and CDR2 SYDVKM come from the germline V gene. The chain's CDR3 is CASKSSRSSYNEQFF. As DNA, the CDR3 is TGTGCCAGCAAATCATCCAGGAGCTCCTACAATGAGCAGTTCTTC.

V and J are TRBV29-1 and TRBJ2-1; D gene unclear. CDR3 length: 13 residues. Germline V lookup: CDR1 SQVTM, CDR2 ANQGSEA. V lost 5 bases and J 5 bases, leaving 13 bases between the germline ends. CDR3: CSVRALSNNEQFF. The CDR3 DNA reads TGCAGCGTTAGGGCATTGTCTAACAATGAGCAGTTCTTC.

In this sample, this clonotype turned up many times. The chain combines TRBV7-9 with TRBJ1-2; D ambiguous. The V end was cut by 5 bases, the J end by 3 bases, with 10 bases between. The germline CDR1 and CDR2 sequences are SEHNR and FQNEAQ (reference sequence). The CDR3 extends over 13 amino acids. The CDR3 spells CASSPSDYYGYTF. For the CDR3, the DNA is TGTGCCAGCAGCCCCTCGGATTACTATGGCTACACCTTC.

The chain recombines TRBV7-2 with TRBJ1-2; D might be TRBD1 (5 bases). Germline V gives CDR1 SGHTA, CDR2 FQGNSA. The CDR3 sequence is 14 residues long. Trimming left V 6 bases short and J 6 bases short, with 17 bases between. The DNA for the CDR3 is TGTGCCAGCAGGGGAAAAGGGGAATCCAATGGCTACACCTTC. This gives the protein CASRGKGESNGYTF.

The rearrangement joins TRBV27 to TRBJ1-6; TRBD1 is a possible D gene (5 bases). Per germline, CDR1 MNHEY and CDR2 SMNVEV (reference sequence). This CDR3 contains 16 residues. Trimming removed 0 bases from V and 4 bases from J, with 10 bases in between. CDR3 bases: TGTGCCAGCAGTTTATCAGGGACGGGGTATAATTCACCCCTCCACTTT. It yields the protein CASSLSGTGYNSPLHF.